The sequence of this TCR beta chain was determined in a study of blood T cell repertoires in COVID-19 (dated by TCRdb to 2020 to 2022). About the full investigation: The collaborator samples originated in the United States, Italy and Spain and spanned the acute and convalescent phases of COVID-19. The material from the prospective study consisted of cDNA or gDNA derived from T cells, B-cell-depleted T cells, or PBMCs. Subjects who had been exposed to COVID-19, were actively infected with it, or had recovered from it provided the deeply sampled blood TCRbeta repertoires that made up the dataset. A freely available public database, intended as a resource for researchers studying the immune response to SARS-CoV-2, is where the repertoires were released. The samples were drawn from the first 160 participants of the ongoing ImmuneRACE study and from 1,254 subjects provided by 6 global collaborators. Nearly every sample came with metadata listing a de-identified subject ID, COVID-19 status, age in years and sex. Where HLA class I and class II types were available, the types were taken from metadata supplied by the sample provider, not from assay-based typing.

TCRbeta CDR3 regions were amplified from genomic DNA using the immunoSEQ Assay, a bias-controlled multiplex PCR. As for how the authors treated the data: The number of nucleated cells in each sample was estimated by amplification of reference gene primers within the assay. To quantify the absolute abundance of each unique TCRbeta CDR3 rearrangement, sequence reads were collapsed and filtered. For each sample, productive Simpson clonality was calculated as the square root of Simpson's diversity index over productive rearrangements. TCRdb took this table from immuneACCESS and kept in-frame rearrangements with V and J called. Such tables lack part of the clones; where checked against another copy, unresolved V genes explain under half of the gap, and the rest is unexplained. The DNA gave D and trimming, while V, J and clone size come from that table. The sample has roughly 40,000 clones on record, roughly nine tenths of them singletons. In total, the top ten clones hold under 8% of the sample.

Collaborating institutions collected whole blood in K2EDTA tubes following their own protocols. For TCRbeta analysis, collaborator samples were shipped as frozen whole blood, as isolated PBMCs, or as DNA extracted from either sample type. Here V drops 7 bases and J drops 7 bases, and the junction holds 3 bases not matched to any gene. The CDR3 holds 11 amino acids from the cysteine to the phenylalanine. The sequence is cut down to CDR3 DNA, 33 bases in frame from base 1. In the germline V gene, CDR1 corresponds to MNHEY and CDR2 to SVGAGI. Concerning this clone itself: What antigen it recognizes has not been identified. No base qualities exist here, and no much larger clone lies one base off it.

The study at large found these results: How much clinical and demographic metadata was included differed by source and by participant, and the metadata was provided uncurated.

The rearrangement combines TRBV6-5 with TRBJ1-1; 7 junctional bases match TRBD1. This clonotype was sampled from a human donor in a cohort sampled during active COVID-19. Sequences were obtained from peripheral blood. The CDR3 in this case is CASIDRVEAFF. Read as DNA, the sequence is TGTGCCAGCATCGACAGGGTTGAAGCTTTCTTT.